This paragraph covers one T cell receptor (beta chain) sequence. The CDR3 is 14 residues long. From germline, CDR1 is SQVTM and CDR2 ANQGSEA. J was trimmed by 2 bases and V by 4 bases; bases with no gene match: 6. The data stem from a study of blood T cell repertoires in COVID-19. This table comes from immunoSEQ multiplex PCR, and its TCRdb copy is limited to in-frame clones, with some not included. Among approximately 300,000 clones, 80% to 90% were seen once, and the ten largest hold about 4.6%. This sequence originates from a young man who had recovered from COVID-19. V and J are TRBV29-1 and TRBJ2-7, with 9 bases that match TRBD1. Source material: PBMCs or T cells enriched from blood (not recorded which). CDR3 DNA: TGCAGCGTTGGTCGGACAGGGGTTACCTACGAGCAGTACTTC. It codes for CSVGRTGVTYEQYF.